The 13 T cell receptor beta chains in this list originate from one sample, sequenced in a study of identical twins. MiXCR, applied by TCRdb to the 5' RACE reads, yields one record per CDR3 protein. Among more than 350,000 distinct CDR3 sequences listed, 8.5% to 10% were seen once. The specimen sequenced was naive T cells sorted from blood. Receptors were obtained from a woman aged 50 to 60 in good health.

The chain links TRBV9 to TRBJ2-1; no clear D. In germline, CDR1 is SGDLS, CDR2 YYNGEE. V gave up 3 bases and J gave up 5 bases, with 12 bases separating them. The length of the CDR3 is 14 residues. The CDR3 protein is CASSGKGLDNEQFF. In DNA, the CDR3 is TGTGCCAGCAGCGGTAAAGGGTTGGACAATGAGCAGTTCTTC.

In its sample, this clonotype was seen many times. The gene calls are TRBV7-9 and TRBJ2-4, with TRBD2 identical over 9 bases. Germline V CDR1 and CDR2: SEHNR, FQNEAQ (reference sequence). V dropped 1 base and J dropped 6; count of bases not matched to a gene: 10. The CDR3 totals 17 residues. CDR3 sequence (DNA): TGTGCCAGCAGCTTAGGCGGGAGGGCCTATATCGGAAACATTCAGTACTTC. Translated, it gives CASSLGGRAYIGNIQYF.

In nucleotides, the CDR3 is TGTGCCACCAGTGATTTGTGGGGGGCTGATGATGAGCAGTTCTTC. It yields the protein CATSDLWGADDEQFF. This chain joins TRBV24-1 and TRBJ2-1; D possibly uses TRBD1 or TRBD2 (6 bases each). V gave up 0 bases and J gave up 8 bases, with 13 bases separating them. This CDR3 has 15 amino acids. Germline CDR1 and CDR2: KGHDR and SFDVKD.

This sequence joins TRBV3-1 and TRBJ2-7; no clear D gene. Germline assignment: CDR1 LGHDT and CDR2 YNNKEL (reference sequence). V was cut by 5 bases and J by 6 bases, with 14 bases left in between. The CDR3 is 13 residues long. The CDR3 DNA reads TGTGCCAGCAGCTCCACTCCGACTGGCGAGCAGTACTTC. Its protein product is CASSSTPTGEQYF.

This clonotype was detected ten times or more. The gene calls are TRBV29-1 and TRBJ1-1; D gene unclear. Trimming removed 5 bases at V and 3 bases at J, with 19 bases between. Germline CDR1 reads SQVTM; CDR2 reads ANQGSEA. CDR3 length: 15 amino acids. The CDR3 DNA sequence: TGCAGCGTTACTAAGCTGGTCCGGCGTGACACTGAAGCTTTCTTT. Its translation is CSVTKLVRRDTEAFF. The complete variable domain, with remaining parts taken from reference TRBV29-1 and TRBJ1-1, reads SAVISQKPSRDICQRGTSLTIQCQVDSQVTMMFWYRQQPGQSLTLIATANQGSEATYESGFVIDKFPISRPNLTFSTLTVSNMSPEDSSIYLCSVTKLVRRDTEAFFGQGTRLTVV.

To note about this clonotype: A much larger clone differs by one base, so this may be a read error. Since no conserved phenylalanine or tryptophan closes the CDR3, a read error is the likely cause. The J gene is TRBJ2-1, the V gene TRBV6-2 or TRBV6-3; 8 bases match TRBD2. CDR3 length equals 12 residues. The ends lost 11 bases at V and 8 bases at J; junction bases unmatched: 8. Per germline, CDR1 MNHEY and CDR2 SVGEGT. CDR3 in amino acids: CAGGSGSYEQFL. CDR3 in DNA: TGTGCCGGCGGGAGCGGGAGTTATGAGCAGTTCTTA.

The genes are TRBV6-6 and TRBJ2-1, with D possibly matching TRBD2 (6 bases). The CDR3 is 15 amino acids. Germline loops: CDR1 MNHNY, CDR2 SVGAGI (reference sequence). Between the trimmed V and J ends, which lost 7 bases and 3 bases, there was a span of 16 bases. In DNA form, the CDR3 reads TGTGCCAGCATCCTAACACCGGGACTCTACAATGAGCAGTTCTTC. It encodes CASILTPGLYNEQFF.

In DNA, the CDR3 is TGCAGCGTTGAAGACGAGGGACAGGAGCTCACAGATACGCAGTATTTT. Its protein is CSVEDEGQELTDTQYF. The rearrangement joins TRBV29-1 to TRBJ2-3, with TRBD1 matching over 8 bases. The CDR3 spans 16 residues. Losses at the gene ends were 0 bases for V and 2 bases for J; bases not matched to a gene: 7. CDR1 is SQVTM and CDR2 is ANQGSEA in the germline V gene.

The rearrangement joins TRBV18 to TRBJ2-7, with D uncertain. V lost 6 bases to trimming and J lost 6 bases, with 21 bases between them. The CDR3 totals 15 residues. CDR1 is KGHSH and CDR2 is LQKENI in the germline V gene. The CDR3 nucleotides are TGTGCCAGCTCCCGTAAGGACGGGCAAGTCTCCGAGCAGTACTTC. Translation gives CASSRKDGQVSEQYF.

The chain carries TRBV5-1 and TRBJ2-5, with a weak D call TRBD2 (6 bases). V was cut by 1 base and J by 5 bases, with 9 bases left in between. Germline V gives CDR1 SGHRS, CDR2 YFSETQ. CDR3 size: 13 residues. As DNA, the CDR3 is TGCGCCAGCAGCTTGTATGCGGGGGAGACCCAGTACTTC. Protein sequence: CASSLYAGETQYF.

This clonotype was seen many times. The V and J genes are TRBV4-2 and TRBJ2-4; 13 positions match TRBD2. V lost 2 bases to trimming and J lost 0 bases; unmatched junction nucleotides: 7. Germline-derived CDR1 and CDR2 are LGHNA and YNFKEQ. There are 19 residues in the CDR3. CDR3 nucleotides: TGTGCCAGCAGCCAAACCGGGACTAGCGGGACTTTAGCCAAAAACATTCAGTACTTC. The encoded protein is CASSQTGTSGTLAKNIQYF.

The CDR3 sequence is CATSEVAGANVLTF. The CDR3 DNA is TGTGCCACCAGCGAAGTAGCTGGGGCCAACGTCCTGACTTTC. The chain couples TRBV15 to TRBJ2-6; D gene ambiguous. Germline V CDR1 and CDR2: LNHNV, YYDKDF (reference sequence). Between the trimmed V and J ends, which lost 5 bases and 2 bases, there was a span of 7 bases. CDR3 length: 14 amino acids. The full variable domain, in which reference TRBV15 and TRBJ2-6 provide the parts outside the CDR3, is DAMVIQNPRYQVTQFGKPVTLSCSQTLNHNVMYWYQQKSSQAPKLLFHYYDKDFNNEADTPDNFQSRRPNTSFCFLDIRSPGLGDTAMYLCATSEVAGANVLTFGAGSRLTVL.

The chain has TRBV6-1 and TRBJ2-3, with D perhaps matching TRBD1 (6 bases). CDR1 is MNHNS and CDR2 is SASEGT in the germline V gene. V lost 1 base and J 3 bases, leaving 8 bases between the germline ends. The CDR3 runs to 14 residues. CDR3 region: CASSEDRETDTQYF. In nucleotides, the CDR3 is TGTGCCAGCAGTGAAGACAGGGAAACAGATACGCAGTATTTT.